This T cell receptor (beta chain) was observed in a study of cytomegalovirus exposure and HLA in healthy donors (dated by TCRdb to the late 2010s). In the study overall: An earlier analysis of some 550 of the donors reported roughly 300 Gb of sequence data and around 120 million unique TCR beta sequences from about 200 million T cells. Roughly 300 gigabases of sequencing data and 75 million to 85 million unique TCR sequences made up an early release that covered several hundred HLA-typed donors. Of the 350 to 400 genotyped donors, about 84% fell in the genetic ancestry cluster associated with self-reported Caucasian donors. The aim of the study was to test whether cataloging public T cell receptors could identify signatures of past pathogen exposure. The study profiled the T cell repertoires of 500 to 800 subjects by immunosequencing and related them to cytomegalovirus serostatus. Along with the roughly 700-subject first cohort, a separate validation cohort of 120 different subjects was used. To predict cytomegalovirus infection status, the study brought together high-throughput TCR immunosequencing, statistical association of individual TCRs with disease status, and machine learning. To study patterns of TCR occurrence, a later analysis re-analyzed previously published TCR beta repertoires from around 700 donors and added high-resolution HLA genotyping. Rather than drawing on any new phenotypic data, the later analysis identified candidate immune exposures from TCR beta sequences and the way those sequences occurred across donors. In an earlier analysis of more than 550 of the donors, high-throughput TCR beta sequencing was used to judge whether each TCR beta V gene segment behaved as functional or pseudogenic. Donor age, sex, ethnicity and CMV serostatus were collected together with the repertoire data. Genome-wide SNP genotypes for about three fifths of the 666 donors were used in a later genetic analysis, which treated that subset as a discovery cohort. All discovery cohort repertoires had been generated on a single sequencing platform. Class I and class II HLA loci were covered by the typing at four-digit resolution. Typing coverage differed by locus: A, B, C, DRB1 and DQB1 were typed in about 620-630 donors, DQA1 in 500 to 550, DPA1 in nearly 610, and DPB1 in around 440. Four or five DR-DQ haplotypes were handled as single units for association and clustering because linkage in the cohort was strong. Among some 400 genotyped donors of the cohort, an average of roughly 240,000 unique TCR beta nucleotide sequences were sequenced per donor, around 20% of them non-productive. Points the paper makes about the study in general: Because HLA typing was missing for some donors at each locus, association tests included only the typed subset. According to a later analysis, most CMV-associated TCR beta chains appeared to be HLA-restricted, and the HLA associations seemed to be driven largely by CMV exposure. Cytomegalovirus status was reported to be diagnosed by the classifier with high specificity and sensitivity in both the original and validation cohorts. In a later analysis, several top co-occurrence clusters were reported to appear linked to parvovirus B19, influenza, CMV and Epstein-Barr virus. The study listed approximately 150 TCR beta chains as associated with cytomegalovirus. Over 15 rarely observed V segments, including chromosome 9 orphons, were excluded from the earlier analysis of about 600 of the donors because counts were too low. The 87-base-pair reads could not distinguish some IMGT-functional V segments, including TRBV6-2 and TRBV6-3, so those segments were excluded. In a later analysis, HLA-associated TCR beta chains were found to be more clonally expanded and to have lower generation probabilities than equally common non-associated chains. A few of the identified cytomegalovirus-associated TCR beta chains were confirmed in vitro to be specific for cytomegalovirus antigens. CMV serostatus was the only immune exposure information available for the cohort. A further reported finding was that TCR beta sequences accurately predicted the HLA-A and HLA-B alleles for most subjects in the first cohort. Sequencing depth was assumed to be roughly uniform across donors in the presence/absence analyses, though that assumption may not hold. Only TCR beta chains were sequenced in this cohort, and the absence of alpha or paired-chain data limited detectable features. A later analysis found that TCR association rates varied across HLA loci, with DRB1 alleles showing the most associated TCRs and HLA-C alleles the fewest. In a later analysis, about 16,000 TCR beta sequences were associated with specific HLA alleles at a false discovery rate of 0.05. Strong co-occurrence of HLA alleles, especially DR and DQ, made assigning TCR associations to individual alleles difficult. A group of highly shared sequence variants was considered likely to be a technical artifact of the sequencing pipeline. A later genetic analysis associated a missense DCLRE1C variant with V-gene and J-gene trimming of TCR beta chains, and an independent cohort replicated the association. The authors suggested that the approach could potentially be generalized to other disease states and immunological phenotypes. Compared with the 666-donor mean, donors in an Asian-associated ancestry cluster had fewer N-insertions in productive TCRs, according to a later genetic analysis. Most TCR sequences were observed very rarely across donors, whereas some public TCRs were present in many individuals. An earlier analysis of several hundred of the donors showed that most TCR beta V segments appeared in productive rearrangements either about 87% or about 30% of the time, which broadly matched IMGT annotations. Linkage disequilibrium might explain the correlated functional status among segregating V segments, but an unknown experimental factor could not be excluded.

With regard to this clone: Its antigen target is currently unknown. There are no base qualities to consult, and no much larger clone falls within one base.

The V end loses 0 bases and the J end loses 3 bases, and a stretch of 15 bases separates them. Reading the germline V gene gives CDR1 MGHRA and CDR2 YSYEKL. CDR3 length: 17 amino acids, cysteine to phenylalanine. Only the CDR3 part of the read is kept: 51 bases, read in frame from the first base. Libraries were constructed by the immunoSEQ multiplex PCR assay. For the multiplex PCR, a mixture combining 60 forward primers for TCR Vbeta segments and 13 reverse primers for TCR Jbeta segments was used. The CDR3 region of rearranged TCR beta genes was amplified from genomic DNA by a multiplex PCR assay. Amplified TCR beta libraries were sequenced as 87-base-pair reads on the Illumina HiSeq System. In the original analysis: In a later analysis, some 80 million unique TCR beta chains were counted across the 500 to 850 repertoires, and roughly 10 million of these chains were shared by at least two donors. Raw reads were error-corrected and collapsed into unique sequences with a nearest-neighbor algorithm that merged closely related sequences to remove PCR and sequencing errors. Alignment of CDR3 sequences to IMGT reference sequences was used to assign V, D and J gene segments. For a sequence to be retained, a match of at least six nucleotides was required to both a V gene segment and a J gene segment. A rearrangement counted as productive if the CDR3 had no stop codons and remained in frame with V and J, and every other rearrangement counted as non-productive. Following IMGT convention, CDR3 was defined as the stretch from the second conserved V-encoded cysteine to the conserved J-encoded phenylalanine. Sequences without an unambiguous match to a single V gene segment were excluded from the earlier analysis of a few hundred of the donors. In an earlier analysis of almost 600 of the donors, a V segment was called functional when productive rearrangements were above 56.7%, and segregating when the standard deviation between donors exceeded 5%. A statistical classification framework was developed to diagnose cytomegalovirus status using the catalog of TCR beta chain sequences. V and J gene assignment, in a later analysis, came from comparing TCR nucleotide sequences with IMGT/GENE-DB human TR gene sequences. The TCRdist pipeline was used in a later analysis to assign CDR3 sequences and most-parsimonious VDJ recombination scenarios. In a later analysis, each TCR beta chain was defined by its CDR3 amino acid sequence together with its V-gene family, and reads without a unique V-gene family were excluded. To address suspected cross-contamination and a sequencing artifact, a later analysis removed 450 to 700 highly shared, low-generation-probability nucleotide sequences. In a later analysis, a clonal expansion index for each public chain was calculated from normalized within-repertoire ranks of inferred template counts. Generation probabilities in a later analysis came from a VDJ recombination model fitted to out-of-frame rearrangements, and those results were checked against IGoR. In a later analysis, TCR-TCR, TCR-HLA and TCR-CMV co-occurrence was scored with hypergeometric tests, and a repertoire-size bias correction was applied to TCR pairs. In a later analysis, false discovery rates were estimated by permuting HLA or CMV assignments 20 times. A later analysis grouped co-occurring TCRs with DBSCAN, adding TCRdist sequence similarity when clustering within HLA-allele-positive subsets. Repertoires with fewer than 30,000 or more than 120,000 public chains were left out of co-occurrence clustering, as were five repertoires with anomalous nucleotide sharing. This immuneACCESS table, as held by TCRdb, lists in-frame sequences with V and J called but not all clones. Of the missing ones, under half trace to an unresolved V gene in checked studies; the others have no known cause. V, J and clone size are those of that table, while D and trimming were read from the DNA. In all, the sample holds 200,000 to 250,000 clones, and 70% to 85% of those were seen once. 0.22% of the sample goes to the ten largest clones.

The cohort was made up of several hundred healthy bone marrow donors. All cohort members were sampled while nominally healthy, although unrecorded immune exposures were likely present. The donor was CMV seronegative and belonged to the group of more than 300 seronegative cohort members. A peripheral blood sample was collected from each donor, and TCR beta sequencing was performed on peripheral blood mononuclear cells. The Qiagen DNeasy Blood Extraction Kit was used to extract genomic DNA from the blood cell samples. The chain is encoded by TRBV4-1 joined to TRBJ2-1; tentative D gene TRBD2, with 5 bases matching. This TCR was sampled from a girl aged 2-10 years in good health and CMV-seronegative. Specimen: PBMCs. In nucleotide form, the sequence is TGCGCCAGCAGCCAAGAGCACGCCGGGATCGGCTACAATGAGCAGTTCTTC. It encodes CASSQEHAGIGYNEQFF.